This TCR beta chain was found in a study of blood T cells in healthy people across ages. This clonotype was recorded a few times. CDR3 length equals 16 residues. Germline trimming cut 1 base from V and 1 base from J; bases unmatched to any gene: 5. Germline V lookup: CDR1 SGHTA, CDR2 FQGNSA. Each individual donor underwent a draw of roughly 10 milliliters of peripheral blood. Through a sample-barcoded 5' primer and a J-beta primer mix, a second PCR was run for roughly 6 to 11 cycles. Per-sample output comprised a minimum of 2.5 million paired-end reads containing CDR3. TCRdb reprocessed the 5' RACE reads via MiXCR and lists one record per CDR3 protein. This sample has over 600,000 distinct CDR3 sequences, with around 43% found just once.

The genes are TRBV7-2 and TRBJ2-5; TRBD2 matches 8 bases. Sequencing used blood. The receptor's source is a man at least 80 years old in good health. CDR3 residues: CASSLGLAGPQETQYF. DNA for the CDR3: TGTGCCAGCAGCTTAGGGTTAGCGGGGCCCCAAGAGACCCAGTACTTC.